What follows are 23 T cell receptor beta chains derived from one specimen sequenced in a study of shared clonotypes between healthy human individuals. Sequenced by immunoSEQ multiplex PCR; TCRdb stores in-frame clones only, minus some. The sample contains about 480,000 clones, 75% to 80% of which appear only once. The sample was PBMCs. These receptors came from a woman aged 40-49 years in good health. Some clones in this sample may be carry-over from other donors' samples.

The chain carries TRBV6-5 and TRBJ2-7; no clear D. The CDR3 contains 16 residues. From germline, CDR1 is MNHEY and CDR2 SVGAGI. Trimming left V 4 bases short and J 2 bases short, with 18 bases between. CDR3 DNA: TGTGCCAGCAGTTCAACGGCGGTCCCCTTAACCTACGAGCAGTACTTC. Its protein product is CASSSTAVPLTYEQYF.

The chain joins TRBV29-1 to TRBJ1-1; possible D gene TRBD1, 5 bases. The CDR3 runs 14 residues. The ends were cut back, 0 bases at V and 5 bases at J, with 13 bases in the middle. CDR1 is SQVTM and CDR2 is ANQGSEA in the germline V gene. This CDR3 is CSVEDPGSGTEAFF. The CDR3 coding sequence is TGCAGCGTTGAAGACCCAGGGTCTGGGACTGAAGCTTTCTTT.

This CDR3 reads CASSLEVGNVEQYF. The CDR3 DNA reads TGTGCCAGCAGCTTGGAGGTGGGCAACGTCGAGCAGTACTTC. The chain combines TRBV5-4 with TRBJ2-7; D not resolved. The CDR3 sequence is 14 residues long. The germline V and J ends were trimmed by 0 bases and 6 bases, with 13 bases remaining between them. Germline lookup yields CDR1 SGHNT and CDR2 YYREEE (reference sequence).

This clone was observed a handful of times. J is TRBJ2-6 and V is TRBV5-1; 7 positions agree with TRBD1. The germline V gene has CDR1 SGHRS and CDR2 YFSETQ. V gave up 4 bases and J gave up 0 bases; unmatched junction bases: 10. The CDR3 is 18 residues long. The CDR3 protein is CASSIHRGDSSGANVLTF. The CDR3 DNA reads as TGCGCCAGCAGCATTCACAGGGGCGATAGCTCTGGGGCCAACGTCCTGACTTTC.

This chain uses TRBV19 with TRBJ2-2, with 14 bases fitting TRBD2. V was pared by 6 bases and J by 3 bases, with 6 bases of the junction left unmatched. CDR3 length: 17 residues. Germline CDR1 reads LNHDA; CDR2 reads SQIVND (reference sequence). CDR3 region: CASRGRGLAGDTGELFF. As DNA, the CDR3 is TGTGCCAGTAGAGGAAGGGGACTAGCGGGAGACACCGGGGAGCTGTTTTTT.

The chain is built from TRBV11-2 and TRBJ2-7; the D gene is possibly TRBD2 (5 bases). V lost 5 bases, J lost 7 bases, and 9 bases lay in between. The germline gives CDR1 SGHAT, CDR2 FQNNGV. The CDR3 totals 11 residues. The CDR3 region is CASSRWEEQYF. The CDR3 DNA reads as TGTGCCAGCAGCCGTTGGGAGGAGCAGTACTTC.

This clone was observed once. This chain joins TRBV5-8 and TRBJ1-6; D gene ambiguous. The CDR3 sequence is 17 residues long. Per the germline V gene, CDR1 is SGHTS and CDR2 is YDEGEE. With 4 bases removed from V and 6 bases from J, the gap between germline ends came to 20 bases. CDR3 residues: CASSPRVVGVGNSPLHF. CDR3 in DNA: TGTGCCAGCAGCCCTCGCGTCGTCGGTGTGGGTAATTCACCCCTCCACTTT.

The CDR3 DNA reads TGTGCCAGCAGATCCCGGACAGGGAGAATTAATCAGCCCCAGCATTTT. Residues: CASRSRTGRINQPQHF. The rearrangement links TRBV2 to TRBJ1-5; 8 bases map to TRBD1. The CDR3 covers 16 residues. Unmatched junction bases numbered 11, after V lost 6 bases and J lost 4 bases. The germline gives CDR1 SNHLY, CDR2 FYNNEI.

The CDR3 is CASGSGVGNQPQHF. CDR3 nucleotides: TGTGCCAGCGGTTCTGGGGTAGGCAATCAGCCCCAGCATTTT. The chain uses TRBV11-2 and TRBJ1-5, with D hard to call. Looked up from germline, CDR1 is SGHAT and CDR2 is FQNNGV. CDR3 length equals 14 residues. Deletions cut 8 bases from V and 2 bases from J, with 13 bases between. Combining the CDR3 with reference TRBV11-2 and TRBJ1-5 gives the whole variable domain EAGVAQSPRYKIIEKRQSVAFWCNPISGHATLYWYQQILGQGPKLLIQFQNNGVVDDSQLPKDRFSAERLKGVDSTLKIQPAKLEDSAVYLCASGSGVGNQPQHFGDGTRLSIL.

In this sample, this clone turned up once. The chain has TRBV6-6 and TRBJ2-7, with D possibly matching TRBD2 (7 bases). CDR1 MNHNY and CDR2 SVGAGI come from the germline V gene (reference sequence). The CDR3 is 14 residues long. V was trimmed by 8 bases and J by 7 bases, leaving 21 bases between them. The CDR3 region is CASAKGGEPWEQYF. The CDR3 nucleotides are TGTGCCAGCGCTAAGGGGGGGGAACCTTGGGAGCAGTACTTC.

The V gene is TRBV14, the J gene TRBJ2-2; D uncertain. The germline CDR1 and CDR2 sequences are SGHDN and FVKESK. V gave up 4 bases and J gave up 2 bases, with 11 bases separating them. There are 15 residues in the CDR3. CDR3 region: CASSRSIGNTGELFF. The CDR3 DNA follows: TGTGCCAGCAGCCGAAGCATCGGTAACACCGGGGAGCTGTTTTTT.

This sequence joins TRBV7-8 and TRBJ1-5; unclear D gene. Germline V gene sequence: CDR1 SGHVS, CDR2 FQNEAQ. The CDR3 totals 16 residues. V gave up 2 bases and J gave up 0 bases, with 11 bases separating them. The CDR3 bases are TGTGCCAGCAGCTTATGGTCTGGTAATAGCAATCAGCCCCAGCATTTT. It codes for CASSLWSGNSNQPQHF.

This clone showed up just a few times. The chain combines TRBV5-4 with TRBJ1-1; D perhaps matches TRBD1 (5 bases). The germline V gene has CDR1 SGHNT and CDR2 YYREEE (reference sequence). Trimming removed 2 bases from V and 5 bases from J, with 16 bases in between. This CDR3 is built from 15 residues. CDR3 region: CASSFGGALGTEAFF. In DNA form, the CDR3 reads TGTGCCAGCAGCTTTGGCGGGGCTCTAGGGACTGAAGCTTTCTTT. The full variable domain, its missing parts supplied by reference TRBV5-4 and TRBJ1-1, is ETGVTQSPTHLIKTRGQQVTLRCSSQSGHNTVSWYQQALGQGPQFIFQYYREEENGRGNFPPRFSGLQFPNYSSELNVNALELDDSALYLCASSFGGALGTEAFFGQGTRLTVV.

V usage is TRBV30 and J usage is TRBJ2-1; D unclear. The CDR3 totals 16 residues. The V gene lost 0 bases and the J gene lost 8 bases, with 20 bases spanning the gap. Germline CDR1 is GTSNPN and CDR2 is SVGIG (reference sequence). DNA of the CDR3: TGTGCCTGGAGTGTACTACCAGTCACGAGGTTGGATGAGCAGTTCTTC. Amino acid sequence: CAWSVLPVTRLDEQFF.

This clone was detected only a few times. The chain has TRBV14 and TRBJ2-7; D is perhaps TRBD2 (7 bases). V lost 4 bases and J 5 bases, leaving 21 bases between the germline ends. CDR1 and CDR2 from the germline V gene are SGHDN and FVKESK. CDR3 length equals 16 residues. CDR3 nucleotide sequence: TGTGCCAGCAGCCGGGCGTCGGGGGGCATTTGGGACGAGCAGTACTTC. It yields the protein CASSRASGGIWDEQYF.

The chain combines TRBV30 with TRBJ2-1; D unclear. This CDR3 comprises 14 residues. The V gene's germline CDR1 is GTSNPN and CDR2 SVGIG (reference sequence). Trimming cost V 0 bases and J 2 bases, with 8 bases left between them. This chain's CDR3 is CAWSVDRAYNEQFF. In DNA form, the CDR3 reads TGTGCCTGGAGTGTAGATCGGGCCTACAATGAGCAGTTCTTC.

The CDR3 sequence is CASSTGQETLGGYTF. The CDR3 coding sequence is TGCGCCAGCAGCACGGGACAGGAGACCCTGGGCGGCTACACCTTC. This chain links TRBV5-1 with TRBJ1-2; 8 positions match TRBD1. This CDR3 spans 15 amino acids. Germline V gene sequence: CDR1 SGHRS, CDR2 YFSETQ. Trimming removed 4 bases from V and 8 bases from J; junction bases left unmatched: 13.

The V and J genes are TRBV4-2 and TRBJ1-4; D possibly corresponds to TRBD1 (5 bases). Germline V gene data show CDR1 as LGHNA and CDR2 as YNFKEQ. The V end lost 1 base, the J end lost 2 bases, and 8 bases lay between the germline ends. The CDR3 consists of 15 residues. The CDR3 DNA reads as TGTGCCAGCAGCCAAGGGGACGAGACTAATGAAAAACTGTTTTTT. Its protein is CASSQGDETNEKLFF.

This clone was found once. The V call is TRBV4-3, the J call TRBJ2-2; D gene uncertain. The CDR3 is 15 residues long. The germline V and J ends were trimmed by 1 base and 3 bases, with 9 bases remaining between them. Germline V gene sequence: CDR1 LGHNA, CDR2 YSLEER. CDR3 DNA: TGCGCCAGCAGCCAAGCTCGCGGATACACCGGGGAGCTGTTTTTT. It encodes CASSQARGYTGELFF.

This clone occurred once. This rearrangement joins TRBV2 to TRBJ1-1; 7 bases are a match to TRBD1. The CDR3 runs 13 residues. Germline V gives CDR1 SNHLY, CDR2 FYNNEI. With V trimmed by 6 bases and J by 5 bases, 6 bases remained unmatched. The CDR3 protein is CASRGNRGTEAFF. CDR3 in DNA: TGTGCCAGCAGGGGAAACAGGGGAACTGAAGCTTTCTTT.

The chain is built from TRBV11-2 and TRBJ2-2, with unresolved D. V shed 3 bases and J shed 7 bases, with 6 bases lying between them. The CDR3 has 12 amino acids. Germline CDR1 is SGHAT and CDR2 is FQNNGV. The CDR3 nucleotides read TGTGCCAGCAGCTTCCAGTACGGGGAGCTGTTTTTT. This codes for CASSFQYGELFF.

The chain is built from TRBV11-2 and TRBJ2-1; D ambiguous. The V gene's germline CDR1 is SGHAT and CDR2 FQNNGV. The CDR3 is made up of 16 amino acids. V shed 4 bases and J shed 2 bases, with 15 bases lying between them. CDR3 coding DNA: TGTGCCAGCAGCTACTTCATGGCATATGCCTACAATGAGCAGTTCTTC. It codes for CASSYFMAYAYNEQFF. The variable domain in full, with the rest retrieved from reference TRBV11-2 and TRBJ2-1, is EAGVAQSPRYKIIEKRQSVAFWCNPISGHATLYWYQQILGQGPKLLIQFQNNGVVDDSQLPKDRFSAERLKGVDSTLKIQPAKLEDSAVYLCASSYFMAYAYNEQFFGPGTRLTVL.

The table lists this clone with a count of one. The chain has TRBV7-9 and TRBJ2-5; the D gene could be TRBD1 or TRBD2 (5 bases each). CDR1 and CDR2 from the germline V gene are SEHNR and FQNEAQ (reference sequence). The CDR3 contains 13 residues. The germline V and J ends were trimmed by 6 bases and 4 bases, with 12 bases remaining between them. CDR3 nucleotide sequence: TGTGCCAGCAGAGGGTTTGGGGGAGAGACCCAGTACTTC. Translating it yields CASRGFGGETQYF.